Detailed here is one T cell receptor (beta chain). The antigen this receptor binds is unknown. Per-nucleotide qualities are absent, and no much larger clonotype sits a single base away. The CDR3, cysteine through phenylalanine, is 14 amino acids long. Of all the DNA, just the CDR3 is kept, 42 bases in frame from base 1. The germline V gene (reference sequence) provides CDR1 LNHNV and CDR2 YYDKDF. Trimmed from V: 0 bases; trimmed from J: 7 bases; junction bases lacking a gene match: 4. This entry belongs to a study of blood T cells in healthy people across ages (dated by TCRdb to 2014 to 2015). The study in broad terms: In model experiments, template switching captured about one uniquely barcoded TCR beta cDNA molecule for every two T cells. Donors were grouped into four age groups: young (average roughly 15 years), middle-aged (less than 40), aged (roughly 62) and long-lived (around 80). For two donors (one aged 18 to 29 and one aged 80 or older), the study analyzed two additional independent replicas of 1 million unique cDNA reads from the same blood draw. The study measured age-related changes in TCR beta repertoire diversity using deep sequencing normalized with unique cDNA molecular identifiers.

The full study reports these points: Because the CMV infection status of the donors was unknown, age-related changes in expanded clonotypes may potentially have been confounded. As age increased, observed TCR beta diversity per million T cells dropped in a roughly linear way, and a significant reduction was already evident by age 40. Total diversity estimates from one million sequenced T cells were considered lower bounds and underestimates. Bulk unsorted PBMC profiling prevented conclusive comparison of naive and antigen-experienced compartments. The long-lived group showed more naive CD4+ T cells, fewer expanded clones and increased TCR diversity than the aged group, suggesting age selection. There was a strong correlation between observed TCR beta diversity and the percentage of naive T cells measured by flow cytometry.

The method behind the library was 5' RACE. TCRdb records Illumina HiSeq 2500 as the sequencer. A second PCR of 7 to 11 cycles was run with a J-beta primer mix and a sample-barcoded 5' primer. A unique molecular identifier was introduced onto each TCR beta cDNA molecule by a template-switch 5' adaptor carrying 12 random nucleotides. At least 2.5 million CDR3-containing paired-end reads were obtained from each sample. The Mint cDNA synthesis kit, primed by a TRBC-specific oligonucleotide, was used to synthesize first-strand cDNA from all RNA. Following uracil-DNA glycosylase treatment, a first 18-cycle PCR with universal primers M1SS and BC2_uni_R was performed on all cDNA. Per the authors' processing: Each sample was normalized by randomly selecting 1 million high-quality reads, each carrying a distinct molecular identifier. Instead of being binned into consensus sequences, reads that shared molecular identifiers were thrown out. CDR3 identification, clonotype clustering and error correction used MiTCR with a Q25 quality threshold and the strictest error-elimination algorithm. A nonparametric unseen species model using Euler transformation provided a lower-bound estimate of total TCR beta diversity. The public reads were quality trimmed at Q25 with fastp and then assembled into clones with MiXCR by TCRdb, keeping productive beta chains. Every distinct CDR3 protein forms one entry, paired with its most common genes and DNA. The V and J calls shown here were made by TCRdb, not taken from the authors' results. Here the sample has hundreds of thousands of distinct CDR3 sequences; 25% occur a single time. Of the sample, more than 7.5% is held by the ten largest clones.

The 39 donors, aged 6 to 90 years, were systemically healthy Caucasian individuals from Russia. Each donor gave around 9.9 milliliters of peripheral blood, collected into EDTA-treated Vacutainer tubes. PBMCs were isolated by Ficoll-Paque density-gradient centrifugation, with at least 7 million obtained per sample. Total RNA was extracted from PBMCs with Trizol reagent, with at least 6 micrograms obtained per sample. For every donor, an aliquot of PBMCs went through flow cytometry to measure the percentages of naive CD45RAhigh/CD27high T cells. These data also formed part of another study, on T cells of mothers and their children. As the second paper documents: The donors were nine systemically healthy Caucasian individuals, made up of three mothers and their six children. cDNA synthesis used all of the extracted RNA, with around 1.4 ug of RNA in each 15 ul reaction. In the second PCR, the M1S primer introduced both the sample barcodes and 2-4 random nucleotides. Over 9.5 million TCR beta CDR3 reads were obtained for each mother, and about 3 million reads were obtained for each child. TCR recombination output is similarly shaped by thymic selection in related and unrelated pairs, with a minor effect exerted by inherited differences. Related mother-child pairs always showed normalized repertoire overlap that was slightly higher than in unrelated mother-child pairs, though the difference was never significant. No persistent microchimeric T cell clones were detected, at a sensitivity of around 97 clones per million clonotypes. In the study, deep NGS was used to compare the TCR beta repertoires of mothers and children, and features distinguishing related mother-child pairs from unrelated individuals were sought. Mothers averaged approximately 41 +/- 4 years of age and children averaged roughly 12 +/- 4 years. After adapter ligation was performed with NEBNext reagents, the libraries were sequenced on an Illumina HiSeq 2000 with 100+100 nt paired-end reads. To avoid cross-contamination, the mother libraries and the child libraries were prepared a month apart and sequenced in separate runs. Each donor had between roughly 450,000 and 2,100,000 distinct TCR beta clonotypes identified. Naive TCR beta clonotypes were estimated from low-frequency clonotypes matched to each donor's FACS-determined naive share, without sorting.

This receptor was taken from a boy between 10 and 17 years old in good health. The sample was blood. The chain joins TRBV15 to TRBJ1-2, with 8 bases matching TRBD1. The CDR3 is CATSRDRQGAGYTF. The DNA is as follows: TGTGCCACCAGCAGAGATCGGCAGGGGGCTGGCTACACCTTC.